This TCR beta chain was found in a study of prognosis after radiotherapy for stage I lung cancer. With two-round multiplex PCR, TCR beta CDR3 sequences were amplified from genomic DNA. First-round PCR, the initial amplification, used primers specific to each TRBV and TRBJ gene. TCRdb ran MiXCR on the multiplex PCR reads and lists one entry per CDR3 protein. This table holds 13,000 to 15,000 distinct CDR3 sequences, around a quarter found once. This clonotype was detected ten times or more. CDR3 length: 15 residues. Germline assignment: CDR1 DFQATT and CDR2 SNEGSKA (reference sequence). This clonotype was obtained from a donor aged 50 or older with non-small cell lung cancer. V is TRBV20-1 and J is TRBJ2-7; tentatively, D is TRBD2 (5 bases). The sequencing used PBMCs, collected before or after stereotactic body radiation therapy (not recorded which). The CDR3 DNA is TGCAGCGCCTCAGTACCTAGCCAACTTTCCTACGAGCAGTACTTC. It translates to CSASVPSQLSYEQYF.